These 20 T cell receptor beta chains share one sample of origin, sequenced in a study of T cell responses to AZD1222 COVID-19 vaccine. Generated by immunoSEQ multiplex PCR, the TCRdb table keeps only in-frame clones and is missing some. The sample has over 65,000 clones; approximately 91% are singletons. The sequencing here drew on peripheral blood, taken 28 days after the second AZD1222 dose. All receptors derive from an adult who received the AZD1222 COVID-19 vaccine.

CDR3 bases: TGTGCCAGCAGCCTTACGCCGGGGGCCTACAATGAGCAGTTCTTC. It specifies CASSLTPGAYNEQFF. The V call is TRBV7-2, the J call TRBJ2-1, with a weak D call TRBD2 (6 bases). There are 15 residues in the CDR3. Germline-derived CDR1 and CDR2 are SGHTA and FQGNSA. V was cut by 5 bases and J by 2 bases, with 13 bases left in between.

This rearrangement joins TRBV1 to TRBJ1-6; the table assigns TRBD1, which was not confirmed against the DNA. TRBV1 is assigned pseudogene status. CDR3 size: 15 residues. The CDR3 is CTSSQGDKDNSPLHF. DNA for the CDR3: TGCACCAGCAGCCAAGGGGACAAAGATAATTCACCCCTCCACTTT.

The chain has TRBV28 and TRBJ1-6; D gene uncertain. Trimming took 9 bases from V and 0 from J, leaving 12 bases between them. The CDR3 is 15 amino acids. Germline CDR1 and CDR2: MDHEN and SYDVKM. CDR3: CASHGRSSYNSPLHF. DNA of the CDR3: TGTGCCAGTCACGGTCGGAGCTCCTATAATTCACCCCTCCACTTT.

The rearrangement links TRBV7-2 to TRBJ2-3, with D unclear. Germline CDR1 and CDR2: SGHTA and FQGNSA. The CDR3 sequence is 14 residues long. Trimming shortened V by 3 bases and J by 2 bases, and 9 bases separated the two germline ends. The CDR3 here is CASSLEIITDTQYF. The CDR3 DNA reads as TGTGCCAGCAGCTTGGAAATTATCACAGATACGCAGTATTTT.

In its sample, this clone was seen once. The chain joins TRBV9 to TRBJ2-3; D remains ambiguous. CDR1 and CDR2 from the germline V gene are SGDLS and YYNGEE. This CDR3 is 12 amino acids long. The V and J ends lost 0 bases and 3 bases respectively, with 2 bases between them. This CDR3 is CASSVATDTQYF. The CDR3 DNA reads as TGTGCCAGCAGCGTAGCGACAGATACGCAGTATTTT. Drawing the rest from reference TRBV9 and TRBJ2-3, the complete variable domain is DSGVTQTPKHLITATGQRVTLRCSPRSGDLSVYWYQQSLDQGLQFLIQYYNGEERAKGNILERFSAQQFPDLHSELNLSSLELGDSALYFCASSVATDTQYFGPGTRLTVL.

V gene TRBV4-2 combines with J gene TRBJ2-1, with D possibly TRBD2 on 6 matching bases. In germline, CDR1 is LGHNA, CDR2 YNFKEQ. Trimming cost V 0 bases and J 8 bases, with 14 bases left between them. The CDR3 sequence is 15 residues long. The CDR3 DNA is TGTGCCAGCAGCCAAGATTTGGGGGGTGCTGATGAGCAGTTCTTC. Translation gives CASSQDLGGADEQFF.

The V call is TRBV5-6, the J call TRBJ2-5; D unresolved. CDR3 length equals 13 residues. V lost 2 bases and J lost 5, with 10 bases in between. From germline, CDR1 is SGHDT and CDR2 YYEEEE. The CDR3 region is CASSFTDPETQYF. The CDR3 nucleotides read TGTGCCAGCAGCTTTACGGATCCTGAGACCCAGTACTTC. Full variable domain (outside the CDR3, taken from reference TRBV5-6 and TRBJ2-5): DAGVTQSPTHLIKTRGQQVTLRCSPKSGHDTVSWYQQALGQGPQFIFQYYEEEERQRGNFPDRFSGHQFPNYSSELNVNALLLGDSALYLCASSFTDPETQYFGPGTRLLVL.

The chain couples TRBV6-5 to TRBJ2-1; 8 bases map to TRBD2. Per germline, CDR1 MNHEY and CDR2 SVGAGI. The CDR3 sequence is 16 residues long. V shed 0 bases, J shed 9 bases, and the junction held 10 bases outside the gene matches. This chain's CDR3 is CASSYSLGLVMGEQFF. CDR3 bases: TGTGCCAGCAGTTACTCGCTGGGACTAGTTATGGGTGAGCAGTTCTTC.

CDR3 coding DNA: TGTGCCAGCAGTGAATCGGGGGCAGGGGTAAGGCCCCAGCATTTT. This encodes CASSESGAGVRPQHF. The chain employs TRBV25-1 and TRBJ1-5; the D gene is possibly TRBD1 (6 bases). V lost 1 base, J lost 9 bases, and 16 bases lay in between. This CDR3 contains 15 residues. Germline CDR1 reads MGHDK; CDR2 reads SYGVNS.

V and J are TRBV9 and TRBJ1-1; 7 bases are a match to TRBD1. Germline CDR1 and CDR2: SGDLS and YYNGEE. Unmatched junction bases numbered 11, after V lost 5 bases and J lost 7 bases. The CDR3 length is 14 residues. Here the CDR3 reads CASSLNTWDSEAFF. The CDR3 bases are TGTGCCAGCAGTCTTAATACTTGGGACAGTGAAGCTTTCTTT. Filled out from reference TRBV9 and TRBJ1-1, the complete variable domain reads DSGVTQTPKHLITATGQRVTLRCSPRSGDLSVYWYQQSLDQGLQFLIQYYNGEERAKGNILERFSAQQFPDLHSELNLSSLELGDSALYFCASSLNTWDSEAFFGQGTRLTVV.

The V and J genes are TRBV7-8 and TRBJ2-2; no clear D gene. Per the germline V gene, CDR1 is SGHVS and CDR2 is FQNEAQ. V lost 1 base to trimming and J lost 1 base, with 7 bases between them. This CDR3 spans 15 amino acids. CDR3 region: CASSLVGGNTGELFF. CDR3 bases: TGTGCCAGCAGCTTAGTGGGTGGGAACACCGGGGAGCTGTTTTTT.

The rearrangement links TRBV27 to TRBJ1-4, with a possible D match to TRBD1 (5 bases). Between the trimmed V and J ends, which lost 6 bases and 5 bases, there was a span of 16 bases. The CDR3 has 15 residues. The germline gives CDR1 MNHEY, CDR2 SMNVEV (reference sequence). Here the CDR3 reads CASSAWWGANEKLFF. The CDR3 DNA follows: TGTGCCAGCAGCGCCTGGTGGGGCGCGAATGAAAAACTGTTTTTT.

This clone was seen once. The V and J genes are TRBV4-1 and TRBJ1-5; D remains ambiguous. The CDR3 has 17 amino acids. The germline V gene has CDR1 MGHRA and CDR2 YSYEKL. The ends were cut back, 0 bases at V and 2 bases at J, with 14 bases in the middle. Here the CDR3 reads CASSQDLLRAGNQPQHF. In DNA form, the CDR3 reads TGCGCCAGCAGCCAAGATCTTTTGAGGGCCGGCAATCAGCCCCAGCATTTT.

The chain carries TRBV10-3 and TRBJ1-3; 7 bases are shared with TRBD1. Germline V CDR1 and CDR2: ENHRY, SYGVKD. The trim removed 0 bases at V and 4 bases at J, leaving 6 bases unmatched. The CDR3 runs to 16 residues. DNA for the CDR3: TGTGCCATCAGTGAGTCATGGACAGGTACCGGAAACACCATATATTTT. It is translated as CAISESWTGTGNTIYF.

V is TRBV29-1 and J is TRBJ1-2; D is possibly TRBD1 (6 bases). Per germline, CDR1 SQVTM and CDR2 ANQGSEA. This CDR3 comprises 12 residues. V was shortened by 3 bases and J by 7 bases, with 12 bases between the two germline ends. As DNA, the CDR3 is TGCAGCGTTGAGCGCGGGGGCTCTGGCTACACCTTC. Residues: CSVERGGSGYTF.

This chain joins TRBV10-2 and TRBJ2-3, with D perhaps given as TRBD1 or TRBD2 (5 bases each). CDR3 size: 12 residues. The V and J ends lost 8 bases and 0 bases respectively, with 6 bases between them. CDR1 is WSHSY, CDR2 SAAADI, per germline. The CDR3 DNA sequence: TGCGCCAGCCGGGACAGCACAGATACGCAGTATTTT. Translated, it gives CASRDSTDTQYF.

This chain joins TRBV27 and TRBJ2-7, with D maybe TRBD2 (7 bases). The CDR3 has 16 residues. The ends were cut back, 6 bases at V and 0 bases at J, with 18 bases in the middle. The germline V gene encodes CDR1 MNHEY and CDR2 SMNVEV (reference sequence). Here the CDR3 reads CASSAREGVSSYEQYF. CDR3 DNA: TGTGCCAGCAGCGCGAGGGAGGGGGTCTCCTCCTACGAGCAGTACTTC.

The chain carries TRBV4-1 and TRBJ1-2; TRBD1 matches 9 bases. Losses at the gene ends were 1 base for V and 4 bases for J; bases not matched to a gene: 4. This CDR3 is built from 15 residues. Germline loops: CDR1 MGHRA, CDR2 YSYEKL. CDR3 in DNA: TGCGCCAGCAGCCAAGGGGGACAGGGTATCTATGGCTACACCTTC. Amino acid sequence: CASSQGGQGIYGYTF.

The rearrangement links TRBV5-6 to TRBJ2-3, with D possibly being TRBD2 (6 bases). The CDR3 consists of 15 residues. Germline V gives CDR1 SGHDT, CDR2 YYEEEE. With 0 bases removed from V and 3 bases from J, the gap between germline ends came to 11 bases. The CDR3 nucleotides read TGTGCCAGCAGCTTGGTGGGAGGAGGGACAGATACGCAGTATTTT. Residues: CASSLVGGGTDTQYF.

This clone occurred once. V gene TRBV7-2 combines with J gene TRBJ1-5; unclear D gene. V was trimmed by 2 bases and J by 4 bases, leaving 6 bases between them. The CDR3 covers 13 residues. The germline gives CDR1 SGHTA, CDR2 FQGNSA. CDR3 DNA: TGTGCCAGCAGCTTAAGACGGAATCAGCCCCAGCATTTT. Amino acids: CASSLRRNQPQHF.